The 11 T cell receptor beta chains in this list originate from one sample, sequenced in a study of beta chain features in type 1 diabetes. These receptors are not linked to any known antigen. Findings and limits, study-wide: Moderate but significant shortening of TCRB CDR3s was recorded in all four CD4+ subsets from Type 1 diabetes patients.

Expressed TCRB transcripts were sequenced because the entire RNA isolate underwent reverse transcription. Some clones are missing from TCRdb's copy, which holds only in-frame ones; the method was immunoSEQ multiplex PCR. This table has 600,000 or so clones, roughly 12% appearing once. Sequencing was done on a sample of naive CD4+ T cells from blood. The receptors were sampled from a man aged 25 to 40 with type 1 diabetes.

CDR3 loop: CASSDNLGQGAGEAFF. The CDR3 DNA follows: TGTGCCAGCAGTGATAATCTGGGACAGGGGGCGGGTGAAGCTTTCTTT. The chain couples TRBV2 to TRBJ1-1, with TRBD1 identical over 12 bases. From germline, CDR1 is SNHLY and CDR2 FYNNEI. CDR3 length: 16 residues. Trimming at V came to 3 bases and at J to 7 bases, leaving 9 bases not matched to a gene.

This chain links TRBV5-6 with TRBJ1-2; 8 bases fit TRBD1. Germline CDR1 and CDR2: SGHDT and YYEEEE. V lost 3 bases, J lost 1 base, and 8 bases stayed unmatched. The CDR3 is 16 amino acids. The CDR3 region has the DNA TGTGCCAGCAGCTGGCAAAGAGGACAGGGTAACTATGGCTACACCTTC. Amino acid sequence: CASSWQRGQGNYGYTF.

The J gene is TRBJ2-1, the V gene TRBV11-2, with TRBD2 as a possible D gene (5 bases). The V gene's germline CDR1 is SGHAT and CDR2 FQNNGV. This CDR3 has 15 amino acids. Trimming took 3 bases from V and 8 from J, leaving 17 bases between them. The CDR3 loop reads CASSFSSGLDYEQFF. The CDR3 nucleotides are TGTGCCAGCAGCTTCTCATCAGGACTCGACTATGAGCAGTTCTTC. Based on the CDR3 plus reference TRBV11-2 and TRBJ2-1, the full variable domain is EAGVAQSPRYKIIEKRQSVAFWCNPISGHATLYWYQQILGQGPKLLIQFQNNGVVDDSQLPKDRFSAERLKGVDSTLKIQPAKLEDSAVYLCASSFSSGLDYEQFFGPGTRLTVL.

This chain uses TRBV2 with TRBJ1-2; TRBD1 might be the D (5 bases). The germline V gene encodes CDR1 SNHLY and CDR2 FYNNEI. The CDR3 has 12 amino acids. V lost 6 bases and J 4 bases, leaving 9 bases between the germline ends. The CDR3 sequence: CASRQGVYGYTF. The CDR3 nucleotides are TGTGCCAGCAGGCAAGGGGTCTATGGCTACACCTTC.

The chain employs TRBV29-1 and TRBJ2-7; a possible D gene is TRBD1 (5 bases). The V gene's germline CDR1 is SQVTM and CDR2 ANQGSEA. The CDR3 extends over 11 amino acids. The ends were cut back, 4 bases at V and 3 bases at J, with 7 bases in the middle. CDR3 DNA sequence: TGCAGCGTTGCCGACAGCTACGAGCAGTACTTC. As protein: CSVADSYEQYF.

This clone has a handful of counts. The V gene is TRBV20-1, the J gene TRBJ1-1; no clear D. The V and J ends lost 7 bases and 7 bases respectively, with 13 bases between them. The CDR3 runs 11 residues. From germline, CDR1 is DFQATT and CDR2 SNEGSKA (reference sequence). CDR3 nucleotide sequence: TGCAGTGTCTACCCGCACTATGAAGCTTTCTTT. Protein product: CSVYPHYEAFF.

This clone was observed a handful of times. The rearrangement links TRBV30 to TRBJ1-6, with D possibly TRBD1 on 5 matching bases. Germline V gives CDR1 GTSNPN, CDR2 SVGIG (reference sequence). Trimming took 2 bases from V and 10 from J, leaving 15 bases between them. There are 14 residues in the CDR3. The CDR3 coding sequence is TGTGCCTGGAGTTTCAGGGTAGCTGGGTCACCCCTCCACTTT. Protein product: CAWSFRVAGSPLHF.

This clone was seen more than once but under ten times. The V and J genes are TRBV28 and TRBJ1-5, with D unresolved. Germline V gene lookup returns CDR1 MDHEN and CDR2 SYDVKM. V gave up 5 bases and J gave up 2 bases, with 13 bases separating them. This CDR3 contains 15 residues. Here the CDR3 reads CASSAQDRGNQPQHF. Here the CDR3 DNA reads TGTGCCAGCAGTGCGCAGGACCGGGGCAATCAGCCCCAGCATTTT.

This clone was recorded a few times. The chain employs TRBV21-1 and TRBJ2-1. TRBV21-1 is flagged as a pseudogene. CDR3 length equals 14 residues. CDR3 coding DNA: TGTGCCAGCAGCAAAGCGCTTGCTTACAATGAGCAGTTCTTC. Translating it yields CASSKALAYNEQFF.

The genes are TRBV7-2 and TRBJ1-6; no firm D call. This CDR3 contains 16 residues. Between the trimmed V and J ends, which lost 4 bases and 7 bases, there was a span of 17 bases. CDR1 is SGHTA, CDR2 FQGNSA, per germline. In DNA form, the CDR3 reads TGTGCCAGCAGCTATGGGATTGGCAATAGGAATTCACCCCTCCACTTT. Translating it yields CASSYGIGNRNSPLHF.

The chain combines TRBV4-2 with TRBJ1-4; 7 nucleotides align to TRBD1. The CDR3 sequence is 14 residues long. Germline loops: CDR1 LGHNA, CDR2 YNFKEQ. Unmatched junction bases numbered 8, after V lost 1 base and J lost 12 bases. The CDR3 coding sequence is TGTGCCAGCAGCCAAGCCGTTCAAACAGGGGAACTGTTTTTT. This translates into CASSQAVQTGELFF.